This TCR beta chain was recorded in a study of beta chain features in type 1 diabetes. As for the study in general: In all, 85 million to 130 million sorted cells from all samples were analyzed. Study outcomes and limitations: TCRB CDR3s were moderately but significantly shorter in Type 1 diabetes patients in all four CD4+ subsets. The cDNA sequencing approach could over-represent high-TCR-expressing cells.

Each of the CD4+ naive, central memory, regulatory and stem cell-like memory populations was sorted via CD45RO/CCR7/CD25/CD127/CD95/CD27. The study reverse transcribed the entire isolated RNA, so it sequenced expressed TCRB transcripts. Approximately 3.6 million reads were obtained on average from naive, central memory and regulatory T cell samples. Method: immunoSEQ multiplex PCR; TCRdb's copy keeps in-frame clones and lacks some. In the table there are under 150,000 clones, 17% of which are singletons. CDR1 is SSHAT, CDR2 FNYEAQ, per germline (reference sequence). This CDR3 spans 13 amino acids. This clone has at least ten counts. Its antigen is as yet unknown. Sequence at one end of the junction differs from germline and may be a read error.

Material: central memory CD4+ T cells from blood. The receptor was isolated from a man aged 18 to 35 with type 1 diabetes. This chain links TRBV7-7 with TRBJ2-7; the match to TRBD2 covers 9 bases. For the CDR3, the DNA is TGTGCTAGCAGCTTAGCGGGAGTGGGCGAGCAGTACTTC. Residues: CASSLAGVGEQYF.